The clone carrying this T cell receptor (beta chain) was picked up one time. Profiled with immunoSEQ multiplex PCR; TCRdb holds only in-frame clones, not every one. Found here are some 200,000 clones, about 94% of them singletons; the top ten hold around 1.8%. This specimen belongs to a study of T cell responses to AZD1222 COVID-19 vaccine. The V end lost 4 bases, the J end lost 2 bases, and 9 bases lay between the germline ends. CDR3 length: 13 residues. Per germline, CDR1 ENHRY and CDR2 SYGVKD. The receptor was isolated from an adult who received the MenACWY meningococcal vaccine as a control. Sequencing was performed on peripheral blood, taken 28 days after the second dose of the MenACWY control vaccine. The chain carries TRBV10-3 and TRBJ2-7; D unclear. CDR3 sequence reads: CAISGPAPYEQYF. The CDR3 nucleotides are TGTGCCATCAGTGGTCCAGCCCCCTACGAGCAGTACTTC.